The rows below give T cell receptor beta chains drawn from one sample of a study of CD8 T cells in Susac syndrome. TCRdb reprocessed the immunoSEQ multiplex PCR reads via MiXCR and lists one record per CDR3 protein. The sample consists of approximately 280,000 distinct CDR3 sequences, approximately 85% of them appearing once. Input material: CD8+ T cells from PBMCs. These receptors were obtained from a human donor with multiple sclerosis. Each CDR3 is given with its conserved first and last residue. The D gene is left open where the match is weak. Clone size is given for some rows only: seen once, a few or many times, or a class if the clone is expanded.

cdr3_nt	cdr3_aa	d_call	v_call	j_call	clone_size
TGTGCCAGCAGCCAACCAGGGGGCAGGGGCCACGAGCAGTACTTC	CASSQPGGRGHEQYF	TRBD1	TRBV14	TRBJ2-7	once
TGTGCCAGCAGCCAAGAAACGAGGATCACAGATACGCAGTATTTT	CASSQETRITDTQYF	.	TRBV4-2	TRBJ2-3	.
TGTGCCACCAGTGATTCAAGAAACTCCTACGAGCAGTACTTC	CATSDSRNSYEQYF	.	TRBV24-1	TRBJ2-7	.
TGTGCCAGCAGCCAAGATCTGGAAGGGGCGCACACTGAAGCTTTCTTT	CASSQDLEGAHTEAFF	.	TRBV14	TRBJ1-1	.
TGTGCCAGCAGCGTAGACCCCCGGAGCTCCTACGAGCAGTACTTC	CASSVDPRSSYEQYF	.	TRBV9	TRBJ2-7	.
TGTGCCAGCAGTTTGTCGGGGGGCAACGAGCAGTACTTC	CASSLSGGNEQYF	.	TRBV28	TRBJ2-7	.
TGCGCCAGCAGCTTATCCCTAGCGGGAGAAGAGACCCAGTACTTC	CASSLSLAGEETQYF	TRBD2	TRBV5-1	TRBJ2-5	.
TGCAGTGCTAGTTTGAGTCAAAGCGGGAGAGGCTACAATGAGCAGTTCTTC	CSASLSQSGRGYNEQFF	TRBD2	TRBV20-1	TRBJ2-1	.
TGTGCCATCAGTGGGACAGGGTCACGGCAGCCCCAGCATTTT	CAISGTGSRQPQHF	TRBD1	TRBV10-3	TRBJ1-5	.
TGTGCCAGCAGCTCCAACTTTTGGCGGGACTGGGGGTACGAGCAGTACTTC	CASSSNFWRDWGYEQYF	.	TRBV7-9	TRBJ2-7	.
TGTGCCAGCAGCTTCCACAATGAGCAGTTCTTC	CASSFHNEQFF	.	TRBV5-5	TRBJ2-1	.
TGTGCCACCGAACTAGCGGGACCCTACAATGAGCAGTTCTTC	CATELAGPYNEQFF	TRBD2	TRBV27	TRBJ2-1	.
TGTGCCAGCAGTTTTACTAGCGGGAGGAGGTACGAGCAGTACTTC	CASSFTSGRRYEQYF	TRBD2	TRBV7-2	TRBJ2-7	.
TGTGCCACCAGTGACGGGCGCCGAGACTCCTACAATGAGCAGTTCTTC	CATSDGRRDSYNEQFF	.	TRBV24-1	TRBJ2-1	.
TGTGCCAGCAGTTCCCGCCCGACTAGCGGCCATGAGCAGTTCTTC	CASSSRPTSGHEQFF	TRBD2	TRBV27	TRBJ2-1	.
TGTGCCAGCAGCTTCGTTGGGGGTCGCAATCAGCCCCAGCATTTT	CASSFVGGRNQPQHF	.	TRBV7-3	TRBJ1-5	.
TGTGCCAGCAGACTTTTCCCTAGCGGAAGCTCCTACGAGCAGTACTTC	CASRLFPSGSSYEQYF	TRBD2	TRBV7-8	TRBJ2-7	.
TGTGCCAGCAGTCCTACGGCGGTAGTCGTGAACACTGAAGCTTTCTTT	CASSPTAVVVNTEAFF	.	TRBV27	TRBJ1-1	once
TGTGCCAGCAGCCGCCGGTCGGGAAACACCATATATTTT	CASSRRSGNTIYF	.	TRBV14	TRBJ1-3	.
TGTGCCAGCAGGGCAAGCCGGAGGTACGAGCAGTACTTC	CASRASRRYEQYF	.	TRBV27	TRBJ2-7	.
TGCAGCGTTGAAGGACCCATTAGCGGGAGGGTCTACAATGAGCAGTTCTTC	CSVEGPISGRVYNEQFF	TRBD2	TRBV29-1	TRBJ2-1	.
TGCGCCAGCAGTCGCCTACGAGGGAAACGGATTGAAGCTTTCTTT	CASSRLRGKRIEAFF	.	TRBV4-3	TRBJ1-1	.
TGTGCCAGCAGCCGGGACTACCAAGAGACCCAGTACTTC	CASSRDYQETQYF	.	TRBV7-3	TRBJ2-5	.
TGTGCCAGCAGCCAAGTACAGGGGCAAGCTTATGGCTACACCTTC	CASSQVQGQAYGYTF	TRBD1	TRBV4-2	TRBJ1-2	once
TGTGCCAGCAGTTTAAGAGGGGCGCGGGGCTATGGCTACACCTTC	CASSLRGARGYGYTF	.	TRBV28	TRBJ1-2	once
TGTGCCAGCAGTCAGGGGTTGGCCATCTATGGCTACACCTTC	CASSQGLAIYGYTF	.	TRBV7-2	TRBJ1-2	.
TGTGCCAGCCTGGGGACTAGCGACAATGAGCAGTTCTTC	CASLGTSDNEQFF	TRBD2	TRBV6-5	TRBJ2-1	.
TGCAGCTCCCACAGGGGGCCTAAGGGAAACACCATATATTTT	CSSHRGPKGNTIYF	TRBD1	TRBV29-1	TRBJ1-3	.
TGTGCCAGCAGTTACTCGATGGGTGGCAATGAGCAGTTCTTC	CASSYSMGGNEQFF	.	TRBV6-5	TRBJ2-1	.
TGTGCCAGCAGCGTAGACAGGGGAGGGGGCTATAATTCACCCCTCCACTTT	CASSVDRGGGYNSPLHF	TRBD1	TRBV9	TRBJ1-6	.
TGTGCCAGCAGCTCTATCCGGAGGCAGGGGCCCGGGGAGCTGTTTTTT	CASSSIRRQGPGELFF	.	TRBV6-1	TRBJ2-2	.
TGTGCCAGCAGCTCCAAGGTCTCCGGGGCCAACGTCCTGACTTTC	CASSSKVSGANVLTF	.	TRBV6-1	TRBJ2-6	.
TGTGCCAGCAGTCCTGGACAGCCTCTTTCTGGGGCCAACGTCCTGACTTTC	CASSPGQPLSGANVLTF	.	TRBV13	TRBJ2-6	.
TGTGCCAGCAGCCCCGTCGGGGGAACGGATCAAGAGACCCAGTACTTC	CASSPVGGTDQETQYF	.	TRBV5-6	TRBJ2-5	.
TGCAGCGTTGAAAGTCCAAAAGACTACGAGCAGTACTTC	CSVESPKDYEQYF	.	TRBV29-1	TRBJ2-7	.
TGTGCCAGCAGTTTCCCCGGGACAACGGCAACTAATGAAAAACTGTTTTTT	CASSFPGTTATNEKLFF	.	TRBV12-3/TRBV12-4	TRBJ1-4	.
TGTGCCAGCAGTTTTACAGGGGGCCAGGGGTTCTTC	CASSFTGGQGFF	TRBD1	TRBV12-3/TRBV12-4	TRBJ2-1	.
TGTGCCAGTAGTCCCCTCCGACAGGGGAACACTGAAGCTTTCTTT	CASSPLRQGNTEAFF	TRBD1	TRBV19	TRBJ1-1	.
TGTGCCAGCAGTTTATCGACCGGGACGGCTTACGAGCAGTACTTC	CASSLSTGTAYEQYF	.	TRBV27	TRBJ2-7	.
TGTGCCAGCAGTCCGACCGGTGGGTACGAGCAGTACTTC	CASSPTGGYEQYF	.	TRBV12-3/TRBV12-4	TRBJ2-7	few
TGCAGTGCTAGAGCAGTGGGAGGGCGGTACGAGCAGTACTTC	CSARAVGGRYEQYF	TRBD2	TRBV20-1	TRBJ2-7	.
TGTGCCAGCAGTTACGCGGACGGACCTCGCACAGATACGCAGTATTTT	CASSYADGPRTDTQYF	.	TRBV6-6	TRBJ2-3	.
TGTGCCAGCAGCCAGGGACAGCCGCTAGCCAAAAACATTCAGTACTTC	CASSQGQPLAKNIQYF	TRBD1	TRBV3-1	TRBJ2-4	.
TGTGCCAGCAGCAACCAGGGTATGGCGCAGTATTTT	CASSNQGMAQYF	.	TRBV7-9	TRBJ2-3	.
TGCAGTGCTAGATCTTCGGACAGGGAAGGAAGGACTGAAGCTTTCTTT	CSARSSDREGRTEAFF	TRBD1	TRBV20-1	TRBJ1-1	.
TGTGCCACCAGTGACGACAGGGAACTGAACACCGGGGAGCTGTTTTTT	CATSDDRELNTGELFF	TRBD1	TRBV24-1	TRBJ2-2	.
TGCGCCAGCAGCTTGCGACGGGCGGAGACAGATACGCAGTATTTT	CASSLRRAETDTQYF	.	TRBV5-1	TRBJ2-3	.
TGTGCCAGCAGCCCGTCAAGACTTTACAATGAGCAGTTCTTC	CASSPSRLYNEQFF	.	TRBV27	TRBJ2-1	.
TGCAGTGCTAGAGTTCTATACGAGAGTTCCTACAATGAGCAGTTCTTC	CSARVLYESSYNEQFF	.	TRBV20-1	TRBJ2-1	.
TGTGCCTGGCGGGACCCCGGGGAGCTGTTTTTT	CAWRDPGELFF	.	TRBV30	TRBJ2-2	.
TGCGCCAGCAGCCAAGATTGGGAGACCCAGTACTTC	CASSQDWETQYF	.	TRBV4-1	TRBJ2-5	.
TGTGCCAGTACGGGGGGCTATGGCTACACCTTC	CASTGGYGYTF	.	TRBV19	TRBJ1-2	.
TGTGCCAGCAGCGCCGGGCATGGGACAGGGCTTTATGGCTACACCTTC	CASSAGHGTGLYGYTF	TRBD1	TRBV9	TRBJ1-2	.
TGCGCCAGCAGCCTCCAGAGAAGCGGCTACGAGCAGTACTTC	CASSLQRSGYEQYF	.	TRBV5-1	TRBJ2-7	.
TGTGCCACCAACAGAGGGGCGATTGGCAATCAGCCCCAGCATTTT	CATNRGAIGNQPQHF	.	TRBV28	TRBJ1-5	.